The 26 T cell receptor beta chains below were found in one sample sequenced in a study of T-cell memory formation after mild COVID-19. One entry per CDR3 protein, called by TCRdb with MiXCR from the 5' RACE reads. The sample has 250,000 to 350,000 distinct CDR3 sequences; around 16% are singletons. The material sequenced was PBMCs or a T cell subset sorted from them (not recorded which). The receptors derive from a man younger than 30 who had mild COVID-19 (a few samples of this study predate the infection). Cell type and time point are not known.

Only a few counts were recorded for this clonotype. J is TRBJ2-7 and V is TRBV7-2; D is possibly TRBD1 or TRBD2 (6 bases each). The germline V gene has CDR1 SGHTA and CDR2 FQGNSA. Trimming cost V 5 bases and J 2 bases, with 16 bases left between them. This CDR3 contains 15 residues. In nucleotides, the CDR3 is TGTGCCAGCAGCGGGGGCGCGGGGCGTCCCTACGAGCAGTACTTC. It is translated as CASSGGAGRPYEQYF.

This clonotype was found many times. The CDR3 sequence is CASNGDRRSPLHF. As DNA, the CDR3 is TGTGCCAGCAACGGGGACAGGCGGTCACCCCTCCACTTT. The chain uses TRBV7-2 and TRBJ1-6, with 8 bases that match TRBD1. The CDR3 runs 13 residues. After removal of 7 bases from V and 10 bases from J, the junction contained 6 bases not matched to a gene. In germline, CDR1 is SGHTA, CDR2 FQGNSA.

V and J are TRBV9 and TRBJ2-7; 8 bases agree with TRBD1. Germline V gene lookup returns CDR1 SGDLS and CDR2 YYNGEE. CDR3 length: 15 amino acids. J gave up 3 bases and V 4 bases, and 9 bases lay outside the gene matches. The CDR3 is CASSPRDRLFYEQYF. DNA of the CDR3: TGTGCCAGCAGCCCACGGGACAGGCTTTTCTACGAGCAGTACTTC.

The J gene is TRBJ2-5, the V gene TRBV4-3, with TRBD2 matching over 9 bases. CDR1 and CDR2 from the germline V gene are LGHNA and YSLEER. V lost 0 bases, J lost 3 bases, and 5 bases stayed unmatched. This CDR3 is built from 16 residues. The CDR3 sequence: CASSQDSRLAEETQYF. The CDR3 nucleotides are TGCGCCAGCAGCCAAGATTCGCGACTAGCGGAAGAGACCCAGTACTTC.

This clonotype occurred a few times. In DNA form, the CDR3 reads TGCAGTGCTAGACGACCGGGACTAGCTGGAGATACGCAGTATTTT. Its translation is CSARRPGLAGDTQYF. The chain is built from TRBV20-1 and TRBJ2-3; 9 bases line up with TRBD2. The CDR3 covers 15 residues. Germline V gives CDR1 DFQATT, CDR2 SNEGSKA (reference sequence). V lost 2 bases to trimming and J lost 5 bases; unmatched junction nucleotides: 8.

V is TRBV7-9 and J is TRBJ1-2; D uncertain. The CDR3 has 15 amino acids. Germline-derived CDR1 and CDR2 are SEHNR and FQNEAQ (reference sequence). V lost 0 bases and J lost 1, with 9 bases in between. This CDR3 reads CASSLAKDGNYGYTF. CDR3 nucleotide sequence: TGTGCCAGCAGCTTAGCGAAGGACGGTAACTATGGCTACACCTTC.

V usage is TRBV4-2 and J usage is TRBJ2-1; 13 bases match TRBD2. V gave up 4 bases and J gave up 8 bases; unmatched junction bases: 2. Germline V lookup: CDR1 LGHNA, CDR2 YNFKEQ. The length of the CDR3 is 14 residues. CDR3 nucleotides: TGTGCCAGCAGCCGCGGACTAGCGGGGGATGAGCAGTTCTTC. Residues: CASSRGLAGDEQFF.

There are a few counts of this clonotype. The V call is TRBV6-5, the J call TRBJ1-5, with a possible D match to TRBD1 (6 bases). V shed 5 bases and J shed 2 bases, with 10 bases lying between them. This CDR3 region has 14 residues. Germline V lookup: CDR1 MNHEY, CDR2 SVGAGI. This CDR3 is CASSKQGGNQPQHF. The CDR3 region has the DNA TGTGCCAGCAGTAAACAGGGAGGCAATCAGCCCCAGCATTTT.

The chain joins TRBV20-1 to TRBJ1-5, with 7 nucleotides matching TRBD1. Germline V gives CDR1 DFQATT, CDR2 SNEGSKA (reference sequence). V gave up 6 bases and J gave up 0 bases; unmatched junction bases: 2. The CDR3 covers 13 residues. The CDR3 reads CSAGQSSNQPQHF. In DNA, the CDR3 is TGCAGTGCGGGACAGAGTAGCAATCAGCCCCAGCATTTT.

This sequence joins TRBV12-3 or TRBV12-4 and TRBJ2-3, with D maybe TRBD1 (5 bases). The CDR3 loop spans 16 amino acids. The germline V and J ends were trimmed by 6 bases and 0 bases, with 16 bases remaining between them. DNA of the CDR3: TGTGCCAGCAGCTCGGACATCCGCTTAAGCACAGATACGCAGTATTTT. Encoded protein: CASSSDIRLSTDTQYF.

This clonotype appeared a few times. This chain joins TRBV5-1 and TRBJ1-4; D remains unclear. The length of the CDR3 is 14 residues. Trimming cost V 0 bases and J 0 bases, with 3 bases left between them. From germline, CDR1 is SGHRS and CDR2 YFSETQ. The chain's CDR3 is CASSLDTTNEKLFF. In nucleotides, the CDR3 is TGCGCCAGCAGCTTGGACACAACTAATGAAAAACTGTTTTTT.

The chain recombines TRBV7-7 with TRBJ2-3; 7 positions match TRBD1. This CDR3 has 17 residues. Germline lookup yields CDR1 SSHAT and CDR2 FNYEAQ (reference sequence). Trimming took 5 bases from V and 1 from J; bases not matched to a gene: 12. Here the CDR3 reads CASSRGPRQGGTDTQYF. CDR3 DNA sequence: TGTGCCAGCAGCCGTGGGCCTCGACAGGGTGGCACAGATACGCAGTATTTT.

This clonotype was picked up a small number of times. The chain combines TRBV5-1 with TRBJ2-1; D possibly corresponds to TRBD1 (6 bases). The CDR3 contains 15 residues. Germline assignment: CDR1 SGHRS and CDR2 YFSETQ. Trimming removed 3 bases from V and 4 bases from J, with 14 bases in between. CDR3: CASSSEGTQYNEQFF. As DNA, the CDR3 is TGCGCCAGCAGCTCCGAAGGGACACAATACAATGAGCAGTTCTTC.

V is TRBV19 and J is TRBJ2-2; unclear D gene. Germline CDR1 LNHDA, CDR2 SQIVND (reference sequence). The V and J ends lost 6 bases and 5 bases respectively, with 10 bases between them. The CDR3 contains 13 residues. CDR3 bases: TGTGCCAGTAGCAGACGCGAGACCGGGGAGCTGTTTTTT. Residues: CASSRRETGELFF.

This clonotype came up once. The rearrangement links TRBV29-1 to TRBJ1-2; D call uncertain. Germline values: CDR1 SQVTM, CDR2 ANQGSEA. This CDR3 contains 11 residues. Between the trimmed V and J ends, which lost 3 bases and 2 bases, there was a span of 4 bases. The CDR3 DNA sequence: TGCAGCGTTGACAGAAACTATGGCTACACCTTC. Protein sequence: CSVDRNYGYTF.

This clonotype was seen a few times. V and J are TRBV4-1 and TRBJ1-1; 7 bases align to TRBD1. V trimming: 3 bases; J trimming: 6 bases; junction bases outside the gene matches: 4. CDR1 and CDR2 from the germline V gene are MGHRA and YSYEKL. The CDR3 contains 13 residues. The CDR3 region has the DNA TGCGCCAGCAGCCAGGGACAGTTCGCTGAAGCTTTCTTT. It is translated as CASSQGQFAEAFF.

The CDR3 is CASSLGAGDGSGYTF. In DNA, the CDR3 is TGTGCCAGCAGTTTAGGGGCAGGGGACGGGAGTGGCTACACCTTC. The chain joins TRBV27 to TRBJ1-2; TRBD1 might be the D (6 bases). CDR1 and CDR2 from the germline V gene are MNHEY and SMNVEV (reference sequence). The germline V and J ends were trimmed by 2 bases and 7 bases, with 17 bases remaining between them. The CDR3 spans 15 residues.

J is TRBJ2-1 and V is TRBV6-6, with a weak D call TRBD1 (5 bases). Per germline, CDR1 MNHNY and CDR2 SVGAGI (reference sequence). The CDR3 is 14 residues long. The ends were cut back, 6 bases at V and 9 bases at J, with 18 bases in the middle. The CDR3, as DNA: TGTGCCAGCAGGATCCAACCTAGGGGTGGTGAGCAGTTCTTC. Translated, it gives CASRIQPRGGEQFF.

This clonotype has just a few counts. The chain carries TRBV14 and TRBJ1-1; D remains unclear. Trimming stripped 3 bases from V and 5 bases from J, with 13 bases between. Germline CDR1 reads SGHDN; CDR2 reads FVKESK. The CDR3 runs 14 residues. In nucleotides, the CDR3 is TGTGCCAGCAGCCAGATTACTAAAGGGACTGAAGCTTTCTTT. Translating gives CASSQITKGTEAFF.

The chain is built from TRBV7-2 and TRBJ1-6; possibly TRBD1 for D (5 bases). The length of the CDR3 is 14 residues. With 4 bases removed from V and 5 bases from J, the gap between germline ends came to 9 bases. Per germline, CDR1 SGHTA and CDR2 FQGNSA. The CDR3 DNA follows: TGTGCCAGCAGCTCCAGGGCGGATAATTCACCCCTCCACTTT. It is translated as CASSSRADNSPLHF.

A few counts support this clonotype. The rearrangement uses TRBV11-2 and TRBJ2-1; D call uncertain. Trimming removed 0 bases from V and 3 bases from J, with 6 bases in between. The CDR3 is 14 amino acids. The germline V gene has CDR1 SGHAT and CDR2 FQNNGV. CDR3 amino acids: CASSLEVGYNEQFF. The CDR3 DNA reads TGTGCCAGCAGCTTAGAAGTTGGCTACAATGAGCAGTTCTTC.

This clonotype was seen a handful of times. The rearrangement joins TRBV29-1 to TRBJ2-5, with a weak D call TRBD1 (5 bases). The V and J ends lost 6 bases and 1 base respectively, with 15 bases between them. The CDR3 runs to 14 residues. The germline CDR1 and CDR2 sequences are SQVTM and ANQGSEA. The CDR3 is CSVGSRQGQETQYF. In DNA form, the CDR3 reads TGCAGCGTGGGCTCACGGCAGGGCCAAGAGACCCAGTACTTC.

CDR3 bases: TGTGCCAGCAGTTACCGACAGTCGTACGAGCAGTACGTC. Translated, it gives CASSYRQSYEQYV. V usage is TRBV6-5 and J usage is TRBJ2-7; D possibly corresponds to TRBD1 (5 bases). Deletions cut 2 bases from V and 4 bases from J, with 9 bases between. The CDR3 loop spans 13 amino acids. Germline CDR1 and CDR2: MNHEY and SVGAGI.

There are a few counts of this clonotype. The chain couples TRBV6-1 to TRBJ2-3; TRBD2 matches 9 bases. CDR1 MNHNS and CDR2 SASEGT come from the germline V gene. V lost 7 bases, J lost 3 bases, and 5 bases stayed unmatched. CDR3 length: 14 residues. The CDR3 spells CASMRGGLTDTQYF. In DNA form, the CDR3 reads TGTGCCAGCATGCGGGGGGGCCTTACAGATACGCAGTATTTT.

This chain uses TRBV15 with TRBJ1-2; no reliable D call. The CDR3 is made up of 14 amino acids. Between the trimmed V and J ends, which lost 0 bases and 2 bases, there was a span of 7 bases. CDR1 and CDR2 (germline): LNHNV, YYDKDF (reference sequence). DNA of the CDR3: TGTGCCACCAGCAGAGACCGGGGAAACTATGGCTACACCTTC. It is translated as CATSRDRGNYGYTF.

This clonotype occurred a few times. The chain links TRBV7-2 to TRBJ2-3; TRBD2 agrees at 7 bases. The length of the CDR3 is 15 residues. V shed 1 base, J shed 5 bases, and the junction held 6 bases outside the gene matches. CDR1 SGHTA and CDR2 FQGNSA come from the germline V gene. The chain's CDR3 is CASSLGLAEKDTQYF. CDR3 nucleotide sequence: TGTGCCAGCAGCTTAGGGCTAGCGGAGAAAGATACGCAGTATTTT.